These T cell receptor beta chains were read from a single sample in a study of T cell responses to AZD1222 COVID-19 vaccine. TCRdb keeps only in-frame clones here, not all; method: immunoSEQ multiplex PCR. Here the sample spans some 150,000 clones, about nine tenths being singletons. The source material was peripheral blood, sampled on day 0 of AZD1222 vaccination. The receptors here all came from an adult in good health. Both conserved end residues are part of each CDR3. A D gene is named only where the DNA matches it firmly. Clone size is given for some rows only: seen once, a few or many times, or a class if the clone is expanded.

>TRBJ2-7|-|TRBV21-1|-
TGTGCCAGCAGCAACAGACGGACAGGTTTAGCAACCTACGAGCAGTACTTC
CASSNRRTGLATYEQYF
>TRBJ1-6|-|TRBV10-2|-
TGCGCCAGCAGTGTCACAGTTCTTAATTCACCCCTCCACTTT
CASSVTVLNSPLHF
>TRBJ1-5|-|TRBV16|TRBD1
TGTGCCAGCAGCCTAGGACAGGGCAATCAGCCCCAGCATTTT
CASSLGQGNQPQHF
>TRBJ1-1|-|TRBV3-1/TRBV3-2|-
TGTGCCAGCAGCCAAGATGGCCCACCGGAAACTGAAGCTTTCTTT
CASSQDGPPETEAFF
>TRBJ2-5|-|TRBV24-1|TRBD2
TGTGCCACCAGTTCCCCGGCGGGGACTAGCGGGCAAGAGACCCAGTACTTC
CATSSPAGTSGQETQYF
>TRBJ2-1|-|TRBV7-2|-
TGTGCCAGCAGCTTTGTTCTCCCCAATGAGCAGTTCTTC
CASSFVLPNEQFF
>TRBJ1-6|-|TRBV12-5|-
TGTGCTAGTGGTTTGGATTCAACTTCACCCCTCCACTTT
CASGLDSTSPLHF
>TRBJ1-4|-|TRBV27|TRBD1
TGTGCCAGCAGTCTTAGACAGGGGGGCTGGGCTAATGAAAAACTGTTTTTT
CASSLRQGGWANEKLFF
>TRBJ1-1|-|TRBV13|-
TGTGCCAGCAGCTATAGTTCGTTTTCGGGAAACACTGAAGCTTTCTTT
CASSYSSFSGNTEAFF
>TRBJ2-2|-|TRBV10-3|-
TGTGCCATCAGCGAACCAGGGGCCGGGGAGCTGTTTTTT
CAISEPGAGELFF
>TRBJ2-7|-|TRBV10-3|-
TGTGCCATCAGTGATCAAACGACAGCTTCCTACGAGCAGTACTTC
CAISDQTTASYEQYF
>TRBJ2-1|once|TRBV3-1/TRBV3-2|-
TGTGCCAGCAGCCAAGATGGCAGGGACAATGAGCAGTTCTTC
CASSQDGRDNEQFF
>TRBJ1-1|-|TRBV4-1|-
TGCGCCAGCAGCCAAGGTCCGAGCACTGAAGCTTTCTTT
CASSQGPSTEAFF
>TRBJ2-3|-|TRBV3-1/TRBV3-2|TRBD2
TGTGCCAGCAGCCAACTAGCGGGGCCAGATACGCAGTATTTT
CASSQLAGPDTQYF
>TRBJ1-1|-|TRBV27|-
TGTGCCAGCAGTCCCGGGGCTGTAGGGACTGAAGCTTTCTTT
CASSPGAVGTEAFF
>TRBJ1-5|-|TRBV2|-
TGTGCCAGCAGTCGGACAGCTAAGAGCAATCAGCCCCAGCATTTT
CASSRTAKSNQPQHF
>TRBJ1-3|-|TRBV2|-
TGTGCCAGCAGTGAAGCGCTGACAGCTCGAAGCTCTGGAAACACCATATATTTT
CASSEALTARSSGNTIYF
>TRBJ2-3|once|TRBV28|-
TGTGCCAGCAGGGCTGCAGGGGCCTCCGGTACAGATACGCAGTATTTT
CASRAAGASGTDTQYF
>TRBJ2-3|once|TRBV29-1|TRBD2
TGCAGCGTTGAGTTAGCGGGGAACACAGATACGCAGTATTTT
CSVELAGNTDTQYF
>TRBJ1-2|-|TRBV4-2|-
TGTGCCAGCAGCCAAGAAGGGTCTTACACCTTC
CASSQEGSYTF